Listed below are T cell receptor beta chains from one sample, sequenced in a study of human T cells and chemical hapten exposure. TCRdb re-called the RACE reads with MiXCR, one entry per CDR3 protein. This sample has fewer than 100,000 distinct CDR3 sequences, with approximately 13% found just once. The specimen was whole blood, collected in connection with sensitization to the hapten diphenylcyclopropenone (DPC). Receptors were obtained from a woman in her thirties or forties with alopecia areata. Some clones in this sample may be carry-over from other donors' samples. Each CDR3 is given with its conserved first and last residue. The D gene is left open where the match is weak. Size is stated for part of the rows, as once, few or many counts, or as a class when the clone is expanded.

TRBV11-2	few	TRBJ2-4	TRBD2	CASSGTIGFNIQYF	TGTGCCAGCAGCGGGACTATAGGGTTCAACATTCAGTACTTC
TRBV10-3	many	TRBJ2-4	TRBD2	CAISEGNLAGAKNIQYF	TGTGCCATCAGTGAGGGGAACCTAGCGGGAGCCAAAAACATTCAGTACTTC
TRBV11-1	few	TRBJ2-7	TRBD1	CASSFGQAGYEQYF	TGTGCCAGCAGCTTTGGACAGGCCGGCTACGAGCAGTACTTC
TRBV10-3	-	TRBJ2-3	TRBD1	CAISERTGVTDTQYF	TGTGCCATCAGTGAGCGGACAGGGGTCACAGATACGCAGTATTTT
TRBV5-1	few	TRBJ2-1	-	CASAFLASYNEQFF	TGCGCCAGCGCCTTTTTAGCCTCCTACAATGAGCAGTTCTTC
TRBV11-2	many	TRBJ2-2	TRBD2	CASSLRLAGVRNTGELFF	TGTGCCAGCAGCCTTCGACTAGCGGGAGTTAGGAACACCGGGGAGCTGTTTTTT
TRBV2	few	TRBJ2-2	-	CASRGLGNTGELFF	TGTGCCAGCAGGGGACTGGGGAACACCGGGGAGCTGTTTTTT
TRBV28	many	TRBJ2-7	-	CASSLGDWKDTYEQYF	TGTGCCAGCAGTTTGGGGGATTGGAAAGATACCTACGAGCAGTACTTC
TRBV6-2/TRBV6-3	many	TRBJ2-5	TRBD1	CASSGQGLLETQYF	TGTGCCAGCAGTGGACAGGGGCTCCTAGAGACCCAGTACTTC
TRBV7-2	-	TRBJ2-1	-	CASSLRYREQFF	TGTGCCAGCAGCTTACGGTACCGAGAGCAGTTCTTC
TRBV7-6	few	TRBJ2-5	-	CASSLAEQETQYF	TGTGCCAGCAGCTTAGCTGAACAAGAGACCCAGTACTTC
TRBV5-1	-	TRBJ2-7	-	CASSAAQEWGEQYF	TGCGCCAGCAGCGCGGCTCAGGAATGGGGCGAGCAGTACTTC
TRBV2	-	TRBJ1-6	-	CASLQGWSSPLHF	TGTGCCAGCTTGCAGGGTTGGAGTTCACCCCTCCACTTT
TRBV29-1	-	TRBJ2-5	TRBD1	CSVKSGTDQETQYF	TGCAGCGTTAAGTCAGGGACAGACCAAGAGACCCAGTACTTC
TRBV7-9	many	TRBJ2-2	-	CASSLLNTGELFF	TGTGCCAGCAGCTTACTGAACACCGGGGAGCTGTTTTTT
TRBV11-1	many	TRBJ2-5	-	CASSSQEETQYF	TGTGCCAGCAGCTCTCAAGAAGAGACCCAGTACTTC
TRBV6-5	-	TRBJ2-7	-	CASSYSWGQQRGPAYEQYF	TGTGCCAGCAGTTACTCGTGGGGGCAGCAAAGGGGTCCAGCCTACGAGCAGTACTTC
TRBV6-2/TRBV6-3	few	TRBJ2-7	-	CASSPRMSDPHRQQYF	TGTGCCAGCAGCCCCCGGATGTCTGATCCACATAGGCAGCAGTACTTC
TRBV7-9	-	TRBJ1-6	-	CASSPTSGIYNSPLHF	TGTGCCAGCAGCCCCACGTCCGGCATCTATAATTCACCCCTCCACTTT
TRBV9	-	TRBJ1-1	-	CASTPALMNTEAFF	TGTGCCAGCACCCCAGCGCTCATGAACACTGAAGCTTTCTTT
TRBV28	few	TRBJ2-7	-	CASSFHNPYEQYF	TGTGCCAGCAGTTTTCACAACCCCTACGAGCAGTACTTC
TRBV6-2/TRBV6-3	many	TRBJ2-3	TRBD2	CASSPTSGGGTDTQYF	TGTGCCAGCAGCCCGACTAGCGGAGGAGGAACAGATACGCAGTATTTT
TRBV5-4	-	TRBJ2-1	-	CASSLVAASYNEQFF	TGTGCCAGCAGCTTGGTAGCCGCCTCCTACAATGAGCAGTTCTTC
TRBV7-2	-	TRBJ2-1	-	CASSSFRVSNEQFF	TGTGCCAGCAGCTCCTTCAGGGTCTCCAATGAGCAGTTCTTC
TRBV28	few	TRBJ2-7	-	CASSSLGSSYEQYF	TGTGCCAGCAGCAGCCTTGGCAGCTCCTACGAGCAGTACTTC
TRBV7-7	-	TRBJ2-1	-	CASSLAPSSEQFF	TGTGCTAGCAGCTTAGCACCGAGTTCGGAGCAGTTCTTC
TRBV18	-	TRBJ1-5	-	CASSTREVLYNQPQHF	TGTGCCAGCTCAACCAGGGAGGTACTCTACAATCAGCCCCAGCATTTT
TRBV28	-	TRBJ2-7	TRBD1	CASSLRAGGLYEQYF	TGTGCCAGCAGTTTACGGGCAGGGGGCCTCTACGAGCAGTACTTC
TRBV9	-	TRBJ1-1	TRBD1	CASSVGQGTEAFF	TGTGCCAGCAGCGTAGGACAGGGCACTGAAGCTTTCTTT
TRBV3-1	many	TRBJ2-3	-	CASSTSFTDTQYF	TGTGCCAGCAGCACCTCGTTCACAGATACGCAGTATTTT
TRBV18	-	TRBJ2-1	-	CASSPPMTNEQFF	TGTGCCAGCTCACCACCGATGACAAATGAGCAGTTCTTC
TRBV28	few	TRBJ2-3	TRBD2	CASGDVAGAGPTTQYF	TGTGCCAGCGGGGATGTAGCGGGAGCGGGCCCCACTACGCAGTATTTT
TRBV13	-	TRBJ1-3	-	CASSSRAGSSGNTIYF	TGTGCCAGCAGCTCCCGGGCGGGTAGCTCTGGAAACACCATATATTTT
TRBV4-2	few	TRBJ2-5	TRBD1	CASSHSQDRQETQYF	TGTGCCAGCAGCCACTCGCAGGACAGGCAAGAGACCCAGTACTTC
TRBV9	many	TRBJ2-2	-	CASSVSGNTGELFF	TGTGCCAGCAGCGTAAGCGGGAACACCGGGGAGCTGTTTTTT
TRBV27	-	TRBJ2-1	-	CASSLSGTDNEQFF	TGTGCCAGCAGTTTATCGGGGACGGACAATGAGCAGTTCTTC
TRBV12-3/TRBV12-4	-	TRBJ2-1	TRBD1	CASIQDRELYNEQFF	TGTGCCAGCATTCAGGACAGGGAACTTTACAATGAGCAGTTCTTC
TRBV3-1	-	TRBJ2-7	TRBD1	CASSQRQGQMEQYF	TGTGCCAGCAGCCAACGACAGGGCCAAATGGAGCAGTACTTC
TRBV5-6	few	TRBJ2-7	TRBD1	CASSRFWTGARGSYEQYF	TGTGCCAGCAGCCGCTTTTGGACAGGGGCGAGGGGGTCGTACGAGCAGTACTTC
TRBV10-3	many	TRBJ1-4	-	CAISRLENEKLFF	TGTGCCATCTCCCGCCTTGAGAATGAAAAACTGTTTTTT
TRBV28	few	TRBJ2-7	-	CASSFFGGSRYEQYF	TGTGCCAGCAGTTTCTTCGGGGGCTCGAGGTACGAGCAGTACTTC
TRBV6-2/TRBV6-3	few	TRBJ2-7	-	CASSLGFPREQYF	TGTGCCAGCAGTTTAGGGTTCCCCCGCGAGCAGTACTTC
TRBV28	few	TRBJ2-7	TRBD2	CASSPQLGREGSLYEQYF	TGTGCCAGCAGTCCGCAGTTGGGTCGGGAGGGTTCTCTCTACGAGCAGTACTTC
TRBV27	-	TRBJ2-3	TRBD2	CASSTAGREGLTDTQYF	TGTGCCAGCAGCACCGCGGGGCGGGAGGGCCTCACAGATACGCAGTATTTT
TRBV6-4	few	TRBJ2-3	TRBD2	CASSEIAGADTQYF	TGTGCCAGCAGTGAGATAGCGGGAGCCGATACGCAGTATTTT
TRBV2	-	TRBJ2-7	-	CASSDFYYEQYF	TGTGCCAGCAGTGATTTCTACTACGAGCAGTACTTC
TRBV7-2	-	TRBJ1-6	-	CASSGQPYNSPLHF	TGTGCCAGCAGTGGACAGCCCTATAATTCACCCCTCCACTTT
TRBV6-5	many	TRBJ1-5	TRBD1	CASSYSGQGSQPQHF	TGTGCCAGCAGTTACTCGGGACAGGGAAGTCAGCCCCAGCATTTT
TRBV6-6	-	TRBJ1-5	-	CASMRSNQPQHF	TGTGCCAGCATGAGGAGCAATCAGCCCCAGCATTTT
TRBV12-3/TRBV12-4	-	TRBJ2-5	-	CASSPRRRGGGETQYF	TGTGCCAGCAGTCCCCGACGGCGAGGAGGGGGTGAGACCCAGTACTTC
TRBV30	few	TRBJ2-7	TRBD2	CAWRPSGPYEQYF	TGTGCCTGGAGGCCTAGCGGCCCCTACGAGCAGTACTTC
TRBV20-1	many	TRBJ2-5	-	CSARGAGKETQYF	TGCAGTGCTAGAGGGGCAGGGAAAGAGACCCAGTACTTC
TRBV7-6	-	TRBJ2-1	-	CASSLMGARANEQFF	TGTGCCAGCAGCTTAATGGGGGCCAGGGCGAATGAGCAGTTCTTC
TRBV7-3	few	TRBJ2-1	-	CASSPLVNEQFF	TGTGCCAGCAGCCCGCTTGTTAATGAGCAGTTCTTC
TRBV12-3/TRBV12-4	many	TRBJ2-5	-	CASNFPRHQETQYF	TGTGCCAGCAATTTCCCGCGGCACCAAGAGACCCAGTACTTC
TRBV4-3	few	TRBJ2-1	-	CASSQAWGKMNNEQFF	TGCGCCAGCAGCCAAGCATGGGGGAAAATGAACAATGAGCAGTTCTTC
TRBV5-1	-	TRBJ2-5	-	CASSFGVGRGQETQYF	TGCGCCAGCAGCTTTGGAGTAGGGCGGGGTCAAGAGACCCAGTACTTC